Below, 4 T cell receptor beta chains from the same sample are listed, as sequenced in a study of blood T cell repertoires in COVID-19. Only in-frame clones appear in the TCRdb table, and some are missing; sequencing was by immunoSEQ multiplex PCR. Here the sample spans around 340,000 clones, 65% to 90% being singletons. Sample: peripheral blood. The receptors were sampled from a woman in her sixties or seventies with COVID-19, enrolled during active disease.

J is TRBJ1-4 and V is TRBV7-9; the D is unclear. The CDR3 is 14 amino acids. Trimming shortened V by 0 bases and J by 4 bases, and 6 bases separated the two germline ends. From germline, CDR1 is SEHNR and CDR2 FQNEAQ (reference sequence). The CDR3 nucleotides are TGTGCCAGCAGCTTAGCGCTCGGTAATGAAAAACTGTTTTTT. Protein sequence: CASSLALGNEKLFF.

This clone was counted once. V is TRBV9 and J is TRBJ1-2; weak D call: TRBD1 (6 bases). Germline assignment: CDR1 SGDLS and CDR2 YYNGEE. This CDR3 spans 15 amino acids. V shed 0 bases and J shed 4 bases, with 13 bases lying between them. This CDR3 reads CASSVGGRNPYGYTF. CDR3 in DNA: TGTGCCAGCAGCGTAGGGGGGCGTAATCCCTATGGCTACACCTTC.

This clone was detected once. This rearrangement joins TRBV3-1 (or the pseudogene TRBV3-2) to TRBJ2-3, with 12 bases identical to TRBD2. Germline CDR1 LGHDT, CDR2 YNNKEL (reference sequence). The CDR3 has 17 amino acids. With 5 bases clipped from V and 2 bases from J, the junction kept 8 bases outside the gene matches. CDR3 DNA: TGTGCCAGCAGCAAACCGGGGACTAGCGGGCCCACAGATACGCAGTATTTT. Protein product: CASSKPGTSGPTDTQYF.

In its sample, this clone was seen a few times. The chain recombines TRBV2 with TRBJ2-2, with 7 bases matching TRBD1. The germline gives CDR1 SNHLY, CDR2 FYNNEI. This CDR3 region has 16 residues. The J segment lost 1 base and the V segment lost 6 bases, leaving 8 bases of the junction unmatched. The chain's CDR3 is CASRKTGQMNTGELFF. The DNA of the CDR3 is TGTGCCAGCAGAAAAACGGGACAGATGAACACCGGGGAGCTGTTTTTT.